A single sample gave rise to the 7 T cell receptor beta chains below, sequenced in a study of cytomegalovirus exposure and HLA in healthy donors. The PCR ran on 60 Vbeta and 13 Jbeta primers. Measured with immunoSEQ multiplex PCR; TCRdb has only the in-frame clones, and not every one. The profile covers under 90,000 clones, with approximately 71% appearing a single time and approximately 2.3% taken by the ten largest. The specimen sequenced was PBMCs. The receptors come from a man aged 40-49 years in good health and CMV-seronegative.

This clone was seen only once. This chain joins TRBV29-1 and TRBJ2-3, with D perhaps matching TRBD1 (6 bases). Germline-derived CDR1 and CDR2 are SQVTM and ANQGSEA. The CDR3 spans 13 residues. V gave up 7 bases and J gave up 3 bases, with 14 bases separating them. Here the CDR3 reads CSEIQGATDTQYF. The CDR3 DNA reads TGCAGCGAAATACAGGGCGCAACAGATACGCAGTATTTT.

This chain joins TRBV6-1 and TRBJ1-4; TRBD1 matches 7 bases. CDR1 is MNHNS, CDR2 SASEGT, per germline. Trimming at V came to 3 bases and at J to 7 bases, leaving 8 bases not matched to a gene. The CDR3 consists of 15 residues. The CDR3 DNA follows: TGTGCCAGCAGTGATAGTAGGGGGCTTTTTGAAAAACTGTTTTTT. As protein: CASSDSRGLFEKLFF.

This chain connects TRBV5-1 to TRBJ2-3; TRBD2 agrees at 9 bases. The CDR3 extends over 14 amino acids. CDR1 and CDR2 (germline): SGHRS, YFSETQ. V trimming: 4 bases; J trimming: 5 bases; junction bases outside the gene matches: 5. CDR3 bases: TGCGCCAGCAGCCGCGGGGGGGCGGGAGATACGCAGTATTTT. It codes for CASSRGGAGDTQYF.

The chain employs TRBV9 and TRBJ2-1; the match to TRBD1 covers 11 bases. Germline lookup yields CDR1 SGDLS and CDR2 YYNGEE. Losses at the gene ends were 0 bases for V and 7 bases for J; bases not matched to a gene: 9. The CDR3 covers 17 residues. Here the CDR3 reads CASSVGGGTGGSNEQFF. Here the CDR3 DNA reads TGTGCCAGCAGCGTAGGAGGGGGGACAGGGGGAAGTAATGAGCAGTTCTTC.

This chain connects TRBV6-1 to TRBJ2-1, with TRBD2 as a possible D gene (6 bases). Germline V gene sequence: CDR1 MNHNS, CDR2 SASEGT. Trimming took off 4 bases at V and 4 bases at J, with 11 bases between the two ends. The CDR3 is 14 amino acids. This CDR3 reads CASSVRDSYNEQFF. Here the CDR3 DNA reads TGTGCCAGCAGTGTGCGGGACTCATACAATGAGCAGTTCTTC.

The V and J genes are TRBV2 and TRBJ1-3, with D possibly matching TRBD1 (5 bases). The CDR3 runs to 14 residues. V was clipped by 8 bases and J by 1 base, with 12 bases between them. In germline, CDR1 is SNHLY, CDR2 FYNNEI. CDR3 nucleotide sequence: TGTGCCAGCGGGGCCCTTGTGTCTGGAAACACCATATATTTT. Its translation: CASGALVSGNTIYF.

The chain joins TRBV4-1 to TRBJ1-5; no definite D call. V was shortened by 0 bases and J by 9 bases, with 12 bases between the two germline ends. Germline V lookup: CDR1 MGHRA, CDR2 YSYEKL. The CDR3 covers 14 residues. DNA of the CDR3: TGCGCCAGCAGCCAAGATCAAGAAGGGAGGCCCCAGCATTTT. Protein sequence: CASSQDQEGRPQHF.